The next 21 T cell receptor beta chains were all read from a single sample in a study of T cell repertoires in cytomegalovirus infection. TCRdb analysed the reads with MiXCR anew, one entry per CDR3 protein. The sample shows fewer than 700,000 distinct CDR3 sequences, less than 25% of them seen only once. Sequencing used CD8+ T cells from PBMCs. The source is a human donor in good health (CMV status not recorded). Some clones in this sample may be carry-over from other donors' samples.

This chain connects TRBV20-1 to TRBJ1-2; tentative D call: TRBD1 (5 bases). The V gene's germline CDR1 is DFQATT and CDR2 SNEGSKA (reference sequence). V lost 1 base to trimming and J lost 3 bases, with 18 bases between them. The CDR3 has 16 residues. The CDR3, as DNA: TGCAGTGCTAGAGGGACAAACCGGGACGGGGACTATGGCTACACCTTC. Its translation: CSARGTNRDGDYGYTF.

This clonotype was detected a few times. The rearrangement joins TRBV19 to TRBJ1-2, with a tentative D call TRBD1 (5 bases). V lost 5 bases to trimming and J lost 6 bases, with 19 bases between them. The CDR3 length is 15 residues. The germline CDR1 and CDR2 sequences are LNHDA and SQIVND (reference sequence). CDR3 sequence: CASSRQYPDEHGYTF. The CDR3 region has the DNA TGTGCCAGTAGTCGACAGTACCCCGACGAACATGGCTACACCTTC.

This clonotype was detected many times. J is TRBJ2-3 and V is TRBV7-8; unclear D gene. The V gene lost 1 base and the J gene lost 2 bases, with 7 bases spanning the gap. This CDR3 has 14 residues. Germline V lookup: CDR1 SGHVS, CDR2 FQNEAQ. The CDR3 DNA reads as TGTGCCAGCAGCTTAGTAGAGTACACAGATACGCAGTATTTT. Translation gives CASSLVEYTDTQYF.

This clonotype was seen a few times. The V gene is TRBV7-9, the J gene TRBJ2-1; 8 nucleotides line up with TRBD1. The germline V gene has CDR1 SEHNR and CDR2 FQNEAQ (reference sequence). V was pared by 4 bases and J by 6 bases, with 5 bases of the junction left unmatched. The CDR3 is 14 amino acids. The CDR3 bases are TGTGCCAGCAGCTCTACCGACAGGGGCAATGAGCAGTTCTTC. This translates into CASSSTDRGNEQFF.

This clonotype was seen many times. CDR3 protein: CASSISHRELFF. The CDR3, as DNA: TGTGCCAGCAGCATTAGCCACAGGGAGCTGTTTTTT. V and J are TRBV7-2 and TRBJ2-2; D is unclear. The germline V and J ends were trimmed by 5 bases and 9 bases, with 10 bases remaining between them. The CDR3 is made up of 12 amino acids. Looked up from germline, CDR1 is SGHTA and CDR2 is FQGNSA.

The chain employs TRBV15 and TRBJ2-1, with 9 nucleotides matching TRBD1. J was trimmed by 7 bases and V by 10 bases; bases with no gene match: 5. The CDR3 contains 12 residues. The germline CDR1 and CDR2 sequences are LNHNV and YYDKDF (reference sequence). The CDR3 protein is CAIRDRANEQFF. The CDR3 region has the DNA TGTGCCATCCGGGACAGGGCAAATGAGCAGTTCTTC.

The chain carries TRBV7-2 and TRBJ2-1, with TRBD2 matching 9 bases. Germline values: CDR1 SGHTA, CDR2 FQGNSA. The V gene end was trimmed by 3 bases and the J gene end by 9 bases; junction bases not matched to a gene: 6. The CDR3 is 14 amino acids. The CDR3 region is CASSLASGAVEQFF. Written as DNA, the CDR3 is TGTGCCAGCAGCTTGGCTAGCGGGGCTGTTGAGCAGTTCTTC.

V usage is TRBV6-2 or TRBV6-3 and J usage is TRBJ2-2; the match to TRBD1 covers 9 bases. Germline V gene sequence: CDR1 MNHEY, CDR2 SVGEGT. V lost 4 bases and J lost 6; bases outside the gene matches: 12. The CDR3 totals 17 residues. CDR3 DNA sequence: TGTGCCAGCAGTTCGATAGACAGGGGGGCCGTTCCCGGGGAGCTGTTTTTT. Residues: CASSSIDRGAVPGELFF.

This clonotype showed up just a few times. This chain links TRBV6-2 or TRBV6-3 with TRBJ2-1, with TRBD2 identical over 8 bases. Germline loops: CDR1 MNHEY, CDR2 SVGEGT. Germline trimming cut 6 bases from V and 3 bases from J; bases unmatched to any gene: 7. The CDR3 consists of 15 residues. The CDR3 is CASRLSGEGYNEQFF. For the CDR3, the DNA is TGTGCCAGCAGGCTTAGCGGGGAGGGCTACAATGAGCAGTTCTTC.

V usage is TRBV5-6 and J usage is TRBJ2-5; D call uncertain. The germline gives CDR1 SGHDT, CDR2 YYEEEE. The CDR3 runs 15 residues. V shed 0 bases and J shed 6 bases, with 15 bases lying between them. CDR3 region: CASSLGWAKGKTQYF. CDR3 DNA: TGTGCCAGCAGCTTGGGGTGGGCGAAAGGGAAGACCCAGTACTTC.

The chain carries TRBV7-6 and TRBJ2-2; D possibly corresponds to TRBD2 (5 bases). The V gene lost 5 bases and the J gene lost 6 bases, with 10 bases spanning the gap. The germline V gene encodes CDR1 SGHVS and CDR2 FNYEAQ. CDR3 length: 13 residues. CDR3 protein: CASSQRGSGELFF. In nucleotides, the CDR3 is TGTGCCAGCAGCCAGCGAGGGTCCGGGGAGCTGTTTTTT. Full variable domain (rest looked up from reference TRBV7-6 and TRBJ2-2): GAGVSQSPRYKVTKRGQDVALRCDPISGHVSLYWYRQALGQGPEFLTYFNYEAQQDKSGLPNDRFSAERPEGSISTLTIQRTEQRDSAMYRCASSQRGSGELFFGEGSRLTVL.

Of note for this clonotype: A much larger clone lies a single base off, so this may be a read error. The chain couples TRBV7-4 to TRBJ2-3; 8 bases fit TRBD1. Looked up from germline, CDR1 is SGHVT and CDR2 is SQSDAQ. V gave up 5 bases and J gave up 0 bases; unmatched junction bases: 13. The CDR3 covers 18 residues. The CDR3 DNA reads as TGTGCCAGCAGCCCCTCGGAACAGGGGGTGGCGAGCACAGATACGCAGTATTTT. As protein: CASSPSEQGVASTDTQYF.

This clonotype was observed many times. The chain employs TRBV11-1 and TRBJ2-1; D is unclear. Germline CDR1 reads SGHAT; CDR2 reads FQDESV (reference sequence). The length of the CDR3 is 12 residues. V gave up 1 base and J gave up 6 bases, with 4 bases separating them. As DNA, the CDR3 is TGTGCCAGCAGCTTAGGGGCCAATGAGCAGTTCTTC. It specifies CASSLGANEQFF.

This chain uses TRBV5-5 with TRBJ2-7, with a possible D match to TRBD1 (6 bases). Germline lookup yields CDR1 SGHKS and CDR2 YYEKEE (reference sequence). V lost 3 bases to trimming and J lost 0 bases, with 13 bases between them. This CDR3 has 15 amino acids. Here the CDR3 reads CASSYTDRSSYEQYF. Written as DNA, the CDR3 is TGTGCCAGCAGCTACACCGACAGGAGCTCCTACGAGCAGTACTTC.

This clonotype was observed many times. J is TRBJ2-7 and V is TRBV7-8, with D possibly TRBD1 on 5 matching bases. Trimming removed 1 base from V and 5 bases from J, with 12 bases in between. This CDR3 is 14 amino acids long. Germline CDR1 SGHVS, CDR2 FQNEAQ. As DNA, the CDR3 is TGTGCCAGCAGCTTAGACCAGGGCTACCACGAGCAGTACGTC. Its protein is CASSLDQGYHEQYV.

This clonotype came up a few times. CDR3 DNA sequence: TGTGCCAGCAGCTCGGACCAAAACATTCAGTACTTC. Translating it yields CASSSDQNIQYF. The chain carries TRBV7-9 and TRBJ2-4; no reliable D call. The CDR3 contains 12 residues. The V end lost 4 bases, the J end lost 5 bases, and 6 bases lay between the germline ends. Germline V gives CDR1 SEHNR, CDR2 FQNEAQ (reference sequence). Variable domain in full (rest from reference TRBV7-9 and TRBJ2-4): DTGVSQNPRHKITKRGQNVTFRCDPISEHNRLYWYRQTLGQGPEFLTYFQNEAQLEKSRLLSDRFSAERPKGSFSTLEIQRTEQGDSAMYLCASSSDQNIQYFGAGTRLSVL.

This clonotype was observed a handful of times. The chain uses TRBV7-9 and TRBJ1-1; 8 bases align to TRBD1. The CDR3 has 14 amino acids. After removal of 8 bases from V and 11 bases from J, the junction contained 16 bases not matched to a gene. The germline CDR1 and CDR2 sequences are SEHNR and FQNEAQ (reference sequence). The CDR3 DNA sequence: TGTGCCAGCGTCCCCGTGGGGACAGGAGGAAGGGCTTTCTTT. Translating gives CASVPVGTGGRAFF.

The CDR3, as DNA: TGTGCCAGCAAAAGGGCGGTGGCTGGGGCCAACGTCCTGACTTTC. It encodes CASKRAVAGANVLTF. The gene calls are TRBV6-1 and TRBJ2-6; D is ambiguous. CDR3 length: 15 residues. CDR1 is MNHNS, CDR2 SASEGT, per germline. Between the trimmed V and J ends, which lost 7 bases and 2 bases, there was a span of 12 bases.

The chain combines TRBV7-9 with TRBJ2-5, with a weak D call TRBD1 (8 bases). V lost 4 bases, J lost 5 bases, and 20 bases lay in between. The CDR3 totals 16 residues. The V gene's germline CDR1 is SEHNR and CDR2 FQNEAQ (reference sequence). The CDR3 DNA reads TGTGCCAGCAGCTCGACCCGACACAGGGGGGGCGAGACCCAGTACTTC. Its translation: CASSSTRHRGGETQYF. Together with reference TRBV7-9 and TRBJ2-5, the CDR3 gives the full variable domain: DTGVSQNPRHKITKRGQNVTFRCDPISEHNRLYWYRQTLGQGPEFLTYFQNEAQLEKSRLLSDRFSAERPKGSFSTLEIQRTEQGDSAMYLCASSSTRHRGGETQYFGPGTRLLVL.

This clonotype showed up many times. The V and J genes are TRBV6-5 and TRBJ1-6, with D unresolved. V was cut by 1 base and J by 8 bases, with 6 bases left in between. This CDR3 spans 13 amino acids. The germline V gene encodes CDR1 MNHEY and CDR2 SVGAGI. In DNA, the CDR3 is TGTGCCAGCAGTTACTACGCGGATTCACCCCTCCACTTT. Encoded protein: CASSYYADSPLHF.

This clonotype was observed a handful of times. This chain uses TRBV12-5 with TRBJ2-1, with D unclear. The CDR3 covers 11 residues. V shed 6 bases and J shed 5 bases, with 5 bases lying between them. Germline loops: CDR1 LGHNT, CDR2 FRNRAP. CDR3 residues: CASGPNNEQFF. As DNA, the CDR3 is TGTGCTAGTGGACCTAACAATGAGCAGTTCTTC. The entire variable domain, with the rest obtained from reference TRBV12-5 and TRBJ2-1, is as follows: DARVTQTPRHKVTEMGQEVTMRCQPILGHNTVFWYRQTMMQGLELLAYFRNRAPLDDSGMPKDRFSAEMPDATLATLKIQPSEPRDSAVYFCASGPNNEQFFGPGTRLTVL.